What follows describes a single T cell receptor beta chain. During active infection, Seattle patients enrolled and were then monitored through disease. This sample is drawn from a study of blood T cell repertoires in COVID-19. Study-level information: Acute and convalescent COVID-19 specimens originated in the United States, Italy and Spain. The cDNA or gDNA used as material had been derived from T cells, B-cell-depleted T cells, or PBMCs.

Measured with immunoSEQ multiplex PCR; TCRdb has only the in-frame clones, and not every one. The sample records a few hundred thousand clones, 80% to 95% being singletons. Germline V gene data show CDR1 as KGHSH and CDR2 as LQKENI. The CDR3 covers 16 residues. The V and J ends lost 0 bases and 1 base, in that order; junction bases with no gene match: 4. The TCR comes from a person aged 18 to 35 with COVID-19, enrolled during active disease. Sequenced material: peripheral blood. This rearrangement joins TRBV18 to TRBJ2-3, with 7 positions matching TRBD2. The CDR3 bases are TGTGCCAGCTCACCACCGTGGGAGGGAGGCACAGATACGCAGTATTTT. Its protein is CASSPPWEGGTDTQYF.